This TCR beta chain was profiled in a study of blood T cell repertoires in COVID-19. Across the study: From T cells, B-cell-depleted T cells, or PBMCs came the material, which was cDNA or gDNA.

The V gene lost 6 bases and the J gene lost 5 bases, with 10 bases spanning the gap. Germline assignment: CDR1 MNHEY and CDR2 SVGAGI. The CDR3 runs to 13 residues. The data were produced by immunoSEQ multiplex PCR, yet TCRdb's version contains in-frame clones alone and is incomplete. The sample yields around 240,000 clones, roughly 85% seen once. The specimen sequenced was peripheral blood. The rearrangement joins TRBV6-5 to TRBJ2-2; tentatively, D is TRBD2 (5 bases). The TCR was taken from a man aged 35 to 55 with acute or convalescent COVID-19. CDR3 coding DNA: TGTGCCAGCAGCCCCGGGGTAACCGGGGAGCTGTTTTTT. It translates to CASSPGVTGELFF.